The T cell receptor (beta chain) under discussion was sequenced for a study of T cell repertoires in cytomegalovirus infection. Looking at the study overall: Both CMV infection and a matching HLA type were indicated by public TCR beta signatures.

Whole-study findings and limits: Cumulative public TCR beta family frequency identified carriers of CMV plus the relevant HLA. Clonotypes of TCR beta that were HLA-C-restricted and CMV-specific dominated the ex vivo response.

For this clonotype: Its antigen is currently unknown.

Each CDR3 protein gets one entry after TCRdb re-called the reads with MiXCR. The sample contains roughly 240,000 distinct CDR3 sequences, around 6.4% of which appear only once. The CDR3 consists of 13 residues. Germline CDR1 is SGHVS and CDR2 is FNYEAQ. Trimming removed 5 bases at V and 10 bases at J, with 15 bases between. The sequence was obtained from a human donor in good health (CMV status not recorded). Some clones in this sample may be carry-over from other donors' samples. The chain couples TRBV7-6 to TRBJ2-1, with D tentatively TRBD1 or TRBD2 (5 bases each). Sequencing used PBMCs. The CDR3 DNA is TGTGCCAGCAGCGCGGAAAGAGGGGAAGAGCAGTTCTTC. Residues: CASSAERGEEQFF.